This entry lists 26 T cell receptor beta chains sequenced from one sample in a study of blood T cells in healthy people across ages (dated by TCRdb to the mid-2010s). The protocol used for the library was 5' RACE. Sequencing instrument: Illumina HiSeq 2500. The second PCR ran for about 6 to 12 cycles and used a J-beta primer mix along with a sample-barcoded 5' primer. Clones were called with MiXCR by TCRdb after fastp trimmed the public reads at Q25, and only in-frame beta chains were retained. When rows share a CDR3 protein, they turn into one entry using the most common DNA and genes. This sample gives 600,000 or so distinct CDR3 sequences in total; roughly 30% of them show up just once. Around 16% of the sample lies in the top ten. The sequencing sample was made of blood. These TCRs come from a woman older than 75 in good health.

This clonotype was counted at least ten times. The chain combines TRBV27 with TRBJ2-7; 9 bases match TRBD1. Trimming cost V 5 bases and J 5 bases; bases outside gene matches: 19. The CDR3 contains 18 residues. Germline V lookup: CDR1 MNHEY, CDR2 SMNVEV (reference sequence). CDR3 bases: TGTGCCAGCAGTAGAGATACAGGGGGCGCCGGGTCTGGGGACGAGCAGTACTTC. This sequence encodes CASSRDTGGAGSGDEQYF.

This clonotype has a single count. V is TRBV20-1 and J is TRBJ2-7; no reliable D call. The CDR3 runs 15 residues. In germline, CDR1 is DFQATT, CDR2 SNEGSKA (reference sequence). Trimming stripped 0 bases from V and 1 base from J, with 13 bases between. The CDR3: CSARDPLEFSYEQYF. CDR3 sequence (DNA): TGCAGTGCTAGAGACCCTTTGGAGTTTTCCTACGAGCAGTACTTC.

This clonotype has at least ten counts. V is TRBV2 and J is TRBJ2-5, with 7 bases fitting TRBD2. This CDR3 has 16 residues. V was pared by 0 bases and J by 2 bases, with 6 bases of the junction left unmatched. Germline assignment: CDR1 SNHLY and CDR2 FYNNEI. The CDR3 sequence: CASSEAHGGGQETQYF. In DNA, the CDR3 is TGTGCCAGCAGTGAAGCGCACGGCGGGGGTCAAGAGACCCAGTACTTC.

Remarks on this clonotype: This may stem from a read error, because a much larger clone lies one nucleotide away. The chain uses TRBV20-1 and TRBJ1-2, with D perhaps TRBD1 (5 bases). V was clipped by 3 bases and J by 10 bases, with 15 bases between them. Germline CDR1 is DFQATT and CDR2 is SNEGSKA (reference sequence). The CDR3 consists of 12 residues. CDR3 in DNA: TGCAGTGCTAGTCAAGGGGTCGGGGACTACACCTTC. It codes for CSASQGVGDYTF.

This clonotype was seen more than once but under ten times. This may be a read error, as it is one base from a much larger clone. The chain recombines TRBV5-6 with TRBJ2-1, with 7 bases matching TRBD2. From germline, CDR1 is SGHDT and CDR2 YYEEEE. The ends lost 10 bases at V and 13 bases at J; junction bases unmatched: 17. This CDR3 comprises 13 residues. The CDR3 reads CAGGGLNQETQFF. As DNA, the CDR3 is TGTGCCGGCGGGGGACTGAATCAAGAGACCCAGTTCTTC.

This clonotype showed up just a few times. The gene calls are TRBV12-3 or TRBV12-4 and TRBJ1-1; D is undetermined. The V end lost 4 bases, the J end lost 3 bases, and 9 bases lay between the germline ends. The CDR3 sequence is 13 residues long. The CDR3 coding sequence is TGTGCCAGCAGTTCCCTCCGATACACTGAAGCTTTCTTT. Encoded protein: CASSSLRYTEAFF.

Details on this clonotype: This may arise from a read error, as a much more abundant clone is one base away. The V call is TRBV20-1, the J call TRBJ2-3; 7 bases map to TRBD2. This CDR3 has 15 amino acids. The germline CDR1 and CDR2 sequences are DFQATT and SNEGSKA (reference sequence). The CDR3 bases are TGCAGTGCTATCCCCCTAGCGGTAAGCACAGATATGCAGTATTTT. It specifies CSAIPLAVSTDMQYF.

Regarding this clonotype: The junction differs from germline at one of its ends, possibly a read error. The V call is TRBV24-1, the J call TRBJ2-3, with 14 positions matching TRBD2. CDR1 is KGHDR, CDR2 SFDVKD, per germline. The CDR3 covers 15 residues. The CDR3 spells CAISLGLAGADTQYF. The CDR3, as DNA: TGTGCCATCAGTTTGGGACTAGCGGGGGCAGATACGCAGTATTTT.

As concerns this clonotype: This may come from a read error, since a much larger clone is one base off. In DNA, the CDR3 is TGTGCTAGTGCCGGGACGGTGGGCGAGACCCAGTTCTTC. Its translation is CASAGTVGETQFF. The rearrangement uses TRBV12-5 and TRBJ2-1; the D call may be TRBD1 or TRBD2 (5 bases each). With 7 bases removed from V and 13 bases from J, the gap between germline ends came to 20 bases. The germline gives CDR1 LGHNT, CDR2 FRNRAP. This CDR3 has 13 amino acids.

J is TRBJ1-6 and V is TRBV30; weak D call: TRBD1 (5 bases). Trimming took 2 bases from V and 0 from J, leaving 11 bases between them. The CDR3 contains 16 residues. Germline CDR1 GTSNPN, CDR2 SVGIG (reference sequence). CDR3 DNA sequence: TGTGCCTGGAGTACTCCAGGGAGCTCCTATAATTCACCCCTCCACTTT. This codes for CAWSTPGSSYNSPLHF.

A remark on this clonotype: Without the conserved terminal phenylalanine or tryptophan, this CDR3 likely stems from a read error. V gene TRBV20-1 combines with J gene TRBJ2-6; D may be TRBD2 (5 bases). Germline CDR1 reads DFQATT; CDR2 reads SNEGSKA (reference sequence). This CDR3 is built from 15 residues. CDR3 in DNA: TGCAGCGCAAGTCCGGGGAGCTCTGGGGCCAACGTCCTGACTTCC. As protein: CSASPGSSGANVLTS.

V and J are TRBV7-2 and TRBJ2-5, with D perhaps TRBD2 (7 bases). This CDR3 is 16 amino acids long. Germline lookup yields CDR1 SGHTA and CDR2 FQGNSA. The V gene lost 6 bases and the J gene lost 2 bases, with 19 bases spanning the gap. CDR3 sequence (DNA): TGTGCCAGCAGACCGTCGGGGGCGGGGGATCAAGAGACCCAGTACTTC. This sequence encodes CASRPSGAGDQETQYF.

The sample holds one count of this clonotype. The junction shows a germline mismatch at one end, possibly a read error. The V gene is TRBV15, the J gene TRBJ2-5, with TRBD1 matching 10 bases. The DNA end is a closer match to TRBJ2-7, so the J assignment may be wrong. This CDR3 is built from 15 residues. In germline, CDR1 is LNHNV, CDR2 YYDKDF (reference sequence). In nucleotides, the CDR3 is TGTGCCACCAGTAGAGGACAGGGGGTCAGGTACGAGCAGTACTTC. Its translation: CATSRGQGVRYEQYF.

This clonotype was picked up many times. CDR3 nucleotide sequence: TGTGCCAGCAGCTTGGCGGATTATAGCAATCAGCCCCAGCATTTT. It codes for CASSLADYSNQPQHF. The V call is TRBV5-5, the J call TRBJ1-5; D is undetermined. Trimming shortened V by 0 bases and J by 0 bases, and 7 bases separated the two germline ends. The germline CDR1 and CDR2 sequences are SGHKS and YYEKEE (reference sequence). The CDR3 has 15 residues.

The J gene is TRBJ1-3, the V gene TRBV12-3 or TRBV12-4, with D unclear. This CDR3 has 15 amino acids. V lost 6 bases to trimming and J lost 1 base, with 13 bases between them. In DNA, the CDR3 is TGTGCCAGCAGCTTGTCGAGAGGATCTGGAAACACCATATATTTT. Translation: CASSLSRGSGNTIYF.

This clonotype was recorded at least ten times. This chain joins TRBV20-1 and TRBJ1-6; unclear D gene. Germline values: CDR1 DFQATT, CDR2 SNEGSKA (reference sequence). The CDR3 contains 13 residues. Trimming cost V 3 bases and J 4 bases, with 7 bases left between them. The CDR3 DNA sequence: TGCAGTGCTAGTGAGCAGTATAATTCACCCCTCCACTTT. Translation: CSASEQYNSPLHF.

This clonotype was observed at least ten times. The chain couples TRBV11-2 to TRBJ2-1; TRBD1 might be the D (6 bases). The CDR3 length is 14 residues. Deletions cut 4 bases from V and 5 bases from J, with 12 bases between. CDR1 is SGHAT, CDR2 FQNNGV, per germline. The CDR3 sequence: CASSSTGTHNEQFF. As DNA, the CDR3 is TGTGCCAGCAGCTCAACCGGGACACACAATGAGCAGTTCTTC.

This clonotype was picked up a small number of times. A read error is possible here, since a much larger clone lies one base away. The rearrangement joins TRBV7-6 to TRBJ2-7; 10 nucleotides align to TRBD2. Trimming at V came to 2 bases and at J to 7 bases, leaving 11 bases not matched to a gene. The CDR3 consists of 16 residues. The V gene's germline CDR1 is SGHVS and CDR2 FNYEAQ. CDR3 loop: CASSLISGGTYNEQYF. CDR3 coding DNA: TGTGCCAGCAGCTTAATTAGCGGGGGGACCTACAATGAGCAGTACTTC.

V is TRBV27 and J is TRBJ2-1; D unresolved. This CDR3 is built from 13 residues. Germline CDR1 reads MNHEY; CDR2 reads SMNVEV (reference sequence). V gave up 5 bases and J gave up 8 bases, with 13 bases separating them. CDR3 DNA sequence: TGTGCCAGCAGTCGCAAGCAACGGGATGAGCAGTTCTTC. Protein: CASSRKQRDEQFF.

This clonotype came up once. This chain connects TRBV7-2 to TRBJ2-1; 13 positions agree with TRBD2. The CDR3 spans 16 residues. V lost 4 bases and J lost 6; bases outside the gene matches: 6. Germline CDR1 SGHTA, CDR2 FQGNSA. CDR3 sequence (DNA): TGTGCCAGCAGCTCAATCGGACTAGCGGGAGTCAATGAGCAGTTCTTC. It specifies CASSSIGLAGVNEQFF.

In its sample, this clonotype was seen a few times. DNA of the CDR3: TGTGCCAGCAGCTTAAGAAACAAGGGGACTGAAGCTTTCTTT. As protein: CASSLRNKGTEAFF. The chain has TRBV7-3 and TRBJ1-1; perhaps TRBD1 as D (5 bases). In germline, CDR1 is SGHTA, CDR2 FQGTGA. The CDR3 has 14 residues. Trimming took 1 base from V and 5 from J, leaving 11 bases between them.

This clonotype was counted ten times or more. This sequence joins TRBV7-9 and TRBJ2-7; a possible D gene is TRBD2 (6 bases). The V end lost 5 bases, the J end lost 5 bases, and 22 bases lay between the germline ends. This CDR3 contains 16 residues. CDR1 and CDR2 from the germline V gene are SEHNR and FQNEAQ (reference sequence). The DNA for the CDR3 is TGTGCCAGCAGCCGTGGGGTTACTAGCCCCTCGGACGAGCAGTACTTC. Its protein product is CASSRGVTSPSDEQYF.

This clonotype was detected many times. This chain uses TRBV14 with TRBJ2-7; no definite D call. Germline assignment: CDR1 SGHDN and CDR2 FVKESK. V shed 0 bases and J shed 2 bases, with 5 bases lying between them. CDR3 length: 13 amino acids. The CDR3 coding sequence is TGTGCCAGCAGCCAAGATTTAGCCTACGAGCAGTACTTC. This encodes CASSQDLAYEQYF.

This clonotype was detected many times. The chain links TRBV20-1 to TRBJ1-5; TRBD1 agrees at 10 bases. Per germline, CDR1 DFQATT and CDR2 SNEGSKA (reference sequence). There are 14 residues in the CDR3. The junction had 2 bases not matched to a gene; V was cut back by 0 bases and J by 6 bases. Here the CDR3 reads CSAREDRGAQPQHF. The CDR3 nucleotides are TGCAGTGCTAGAGAGGACAGGGGGGCTCAGCCCCAGCATTTT.

This clonotype came up a few times. The chain carries TRBV11-2 and TRBJ2-3; D is perhaps TRBD1 (6 bases). Germline V lookup: CDR1 SGHAT, CDR2 FQNNGV. The CDR3 has 13 amino acids. The V gene lost 10 bases and the J gene lost 6 bases, with 17 bases spanning the gap. The CDR3 DNA reads as TGTGCCACTACCCAAGGGGGTGCCGATACGCAGTATTTT. Its translation: CATTQGGADTQYF.

This clonotype came up many times. V and J are TRBV6-2 or TRBV6-3 and TRBJ2-7; no clear D. With 7 bases removed from V and 7 bases from J, the gap between germline ends came to 23 bases. The CDR3 runs 15 residues. Germline values: CDR1 MNHEY, CDR2 SVGEGT. The CDR3 coding sequence is TGTGCCAGCACTTCCGGGCCTAACTGGCTAAGGGAGCAGTACTTC. Encoded protein: CASTSGPNWLREQYF.